The present entry profiles one T cell receptor (beta chain) with its context. The gene names given are mouse names. With the read ending 1 residue before the CDR3 end, the germline J gene is used to fill in that end. The sample is drawn from a study of tissue T cells after allogeneic stem cell transplantation. Described time point: mouse harvest day 7 after allogeneic transplant. Mouse grafts combined 10^7 T-cell-depleted bone marrow cells with 10^6 splenic CD5+ T cells. The data were produced by immunoSEQ multiplex PCR, yet TCRdb's version contains in-frame clones alone and is incomplete. Here the sample spans roughly 6,600 clones, 45% to 55% being singletons. With V trimmed by 8 bases and J by 4 bases, 3 bases remained unmatched. There are 13 residues in the CDR3. Germline CDR1 reads KGHPV; CDR2 reads FQNQEV (reference sequence).

The source material was lymph node tissue. The clonotype originates from a female BALB/c mouse given C57BL/6 T cells with graft-versus-host disease after an allogeneic hematopoietic cell transplant. The J gene is TRBJ2-5, the V gene TRBV26; 10 bases line up with TRBD1. The DNA read from the CDR3 is TGTGCCAGCCGGGGGACAGGGGAAGACACCCAGTAC. Protein: CASRGTGEDTQY. The entire CDR3 is CASRGTGEDTQYF.